This T cell receptor beta chain was observed in a study of T-cell reconstitution after alpha-beta-depleted transplantation in children. As to this clonotype: Its specificity is not known.

Preparation of the TCRbeta library involved a method that used unique molecular identifiers. TCRdb ran MiXCR on the PCR reads and lists one entry per CDR3 protein. Here the sample spans about 240,000 distinct CDR3 sequences, about 26% being singletons. Study-wide results and limits: The main origin of T-cell counts and diversity one year after transplant was newly produced T cells. By about two months after transplant, alpha-beta T cells reportedly arose from several hundred graft clones that had expanded. From surviving recipient T cells and thymic progenitors came the high day-60 TCRbeta diversity observed in some patients.

The origin of this receptor is a girl aged 2-10 years with Fanconi anemia, due to receive a stem cell transplant. The sample here was PBMCs, taken before TCRalphabeta/CD19-depleted stem cell transplant.

The DNA of the CDR3 is TGTGCCAGCAGTGACTTAAGTACTGAGCAGTTCTTC. It is translated as CASSDLSTEQFF. V and J are TRBV25-1 and TRBJ2-1; the D is unclear. Germline V gives CDR1 MGHDK, CDR2 SYGVNS. Trimming shortened V by 3 bases and J by 9 bases, and 9 bases separated the two germline ends. The CDR3 covers 12 residues.